This is a list of T cell receptor beta chains from one sample in a study of CD8 T cells in Susac syndrome. TCRdb analysed the immunoSEQ multiplex PCR reads with MiXCR anew, one entry per CDR3 protein. This table holds some 130,000 distinct CDR3 sequences, approximately 95% found once. Specimen: CD8+ T cells from PBMCs. The receptors were sampled from a human donor with Susac syndrome. Both conserved end residues are part of each CDR3. A D gene is named only where the DNA matches it firmly. The size entry is marked missing in some rows and otherwise reads once, few, many or a size class.

D,size,V,J,CDR3,DNA
-,-,TRBV19,TRBJ1-2,CASRESYGYTF,TGTGCCAGCCGCGAAAGTTATGGCTACACCTTC
-,-,TRBV15,TRBJ2-7,CATSRDRVAAYEQYF,TGTGCCACCAGCAGAGATCGGGTAGCGGCCTACGAGCAGTACTTC
-,-,TRBV29-1,TRBJ2-1,CSVEDEGGLDEQFF,TGCAGCGTTGAAGATGAGGGCGGACTCGATGAGCAGTTCTTC
-,-,TRBV11-2,TRBJ2-7,CASSLAQYLGSFYEQYF,TGTGCCAGCAGCTTAGCCCAATATTTGGGATCATTCTACGAGCAGTACTTC
-,-,TRBV9,TRBJ1-2,CASSAPEGTYYGYTF,TGTGCCAGCAGCGCCCCTGAGGGTACCTACTATGGCTACACCTTC
TRBD2,-,TRBV2,TRBJ2-7,CASSDPGGPDEQYF,TGTGCCAGCAGCGACCCGGGAGGGCCTGACGAGCAGTACTTC
TRBD2,-,TRBV7-9,TRBJ2-7,CASTGLAGGPYEQYF,TGTGCCAGCACCGGACTAGCGGGAGGGCCCTACGAGCAGTACTTC
-,-,TRBV29-1,TRBJ2-1,CSVESGHYNEQFF,TGCAGCGTTGAAAGCGGGCACTACAATGAGCAGTTCTTC
TRBD1,-,TRBV27,TRBJ2-3,CASSLPGQGVADTQYF,TGTGCCAGCAGTTTACCGGGACAGGGAGTTGCAGATACGCAGTATTTT
-,-,TRBV11-2,TRBJ2-1,CASSRQAWNEQFF,TGTGCCAGCAGCCGACAGGCTTGGAATGAGCAGTTCTTC
-,-,TRBV12-3/TRBV12-4,TRBJ2-1,CASSLGVSWSSYNEQFF,TGTGCCAGCAGTTTAGGAGTAAGCTGGAGCTCCTACAATGAGCAGTTCTTC
-,-,TRBV5-1,TRBJ2-3,CASRGMAPDTQYF,TGCGCCAGCAGGGGGATGGCGCCAGATACGCAGTATTTT
-,once,TRBV29-1,TRBJ1-1,CSTRLDTEAFF,TGCAGCACAAGATTGGACACTGAAGCTTTCTTT
-,-,TRBV28,TRBJ2-7,CASSLTGRSYEQYF,TGTGCCAGCAGTTTAACAGGGAGATCCTACGAGCAGTACTTC
-,-,TRBV9,TRBJ2-1,CASSVATGEQFF,TGTGCCAGCAGCGTAGCTACAGGTGAGCAGTTCTTC
-,-,TRBV6-6,TRBJ2-1,CASISLGSGNNEQFF,TGTGCCTCAATATCCCTGGGGTCGGGAAACAATGAGCAGTTCTTC
-,-,TRBV15,TRBJ2-2,CATSGTKDWTGELFF,TGTGCCACCAGCGGAACAAAGGATTGGACCGGGGAGCTGTTTTTT
-,-,TRBV7-9,TRBJ1-1,CASSRDSSEAFF,TGTGCCAGCAGCCGAGACTCAAGTGAAGCTTTCTTT
-,once,TRBV28,TRBJ2-7,CASRGPYEQYF,TGTGCCAGCAGAGGACCCTACGAGCAGTACTTC
TRBD2,-,TRBV9,TRBJ2-1,CASSVATRASGKLDRGGDEQFF,TGTGCCAGCAGCGTAGCTACCCGGGCTAGCGGGAAACTGGACCGGGGAGGCGATGAGCAGTTCTTC
-,-,TRBV5-1,TRBJ2-7,CASSLADDEQYF,TGCGCCAGCAGCTTGGCTGATGACGAGCAGTACTTC
TRBD1,-,TRBV20-1,TRBJ2-7,CSARDLQGAYEQYF,TGCAGTGCTAGAGATCTCCAGGGGGCTTACGAGCAGTACTTC
TRBD1,-,TRBV18,TRBJ1-2,CASSTDRDGYTF,TGTGCCAGCTCAACGGACAGGGATGGCTACACCTTC
TRBD1,-,TRBV28,TRBJ2-7,CASSTGTGGREQYF,TGTGCCAGCAGCACCGGGACAGGGGGGAGGGAGCAGTACTTC
-,-,TRBV28,TRBJ2-4,CASSSTGNIQYF,TGTGCCAGCAGTTCTACGGGAAACATTCAGTACTTC
-,once,TRBV6-1,TRBJ2-1,CASSEAINNEQFF,TGTGCCAGCAGTGAAGCCATAAACAATGAGCAGTTCTTC
-,-,TRBV4-2,TRBJ1-2,CASSQERAQPGGNYGYTF,TGTGCCAGCAGCCAAGAAAGGGCCCAGCCGGGGGGTAACTATGGCTACACCTTC
-,-,TRBV29-1,TRBJ2-7,CSVEDTRGGYEQYF,TGCAGCGTTGAAGATACACGAGGGGGCTACGAGCAGTACTTC
TRBD2,-,TRBV27,TRBJ2-1,CASSLGTSGRDEQFF,TGTGCCAGCAGTTTAGGGACTAGCGGGAGGGATGAGCAGTTCTTC
-,-,TRBV11-2,TRBJ2-1,CASTYPGASFDEQFF,TGTGCCAGCACGTATCCAGGGGCATCCTTCGATGAGCAGTTCTTC
TRBD1,-,TRBV20-1,TRBJ2-7,CSARRQGFYEQYF,TGCAGTGCTAGAAGACAGGGATTCTACGAGCAGTACTTC
TRBD1,-,TRBV7-9,TRBJ1-1,CASSLLGTGGEAFF,TGTGCCAGCAGCTTGTTGGGGACAGGGGGCGAAGCTTTCTTT
-,-,TRBV9,TRBJ2-7,CASSPGEAYEQYF,TGTGCCAGCAGCCCAGGGGAGGCCTACGAGCAGTACTTC
-,once,TRBV25-1,TRBJ1-2,CASSGRGGLPNYGYTF,TGTGCCAGCAGTGGACGGGGAGGCCTACCTAACTATGGCTACACCTTC
-,-,TRBV30,TRBJ2-2,CAWSVRWTPNSVTGELFF,TGTGCCTGGAGTGTACGGTGGACACCCAATAGTGTCACCGGGGAGCTGTTTTTT
TRBD1,-,TRBV12-3/TRBV12-4,TRBJ1-1,CASSRGQGSDTEAFF,TGTGCCAGCAGTCGTGGACAGGGATCGGACACTGAAGCTTTCTTT
TRBD2,-,TRBV2,TRBJ2-1,CASRALGTSGRRAYNEQFF,TGTGCCAGCAGGGCCCTCGGGACTAGCGGGAGAAGGGCCTACAATGAGCAGTTCTTC
TRBD1,-,TRBV30,TRBJ1-1,CACSGYRGMAEAFF,TGTGCCTGCTCTGGGTACAGGGGGATGGCTGAAGCTTTCTTT
-,-,TRBV4-1,TRBJ1-2,CASSQTDTGWGYTF,TGCGCCAGCAGCCAAACAGACACAGGGTGGGGCTACACCTTC
TRBD1,-,TRBV7-3,TRBJ2-5,CASSSLNRGSPTETQYF,TGTGCCAGCAGCAGTCTTAACAGGGGGAGTCCGACGGAGACCCAGTACTTC
-,-,TRBV12-3/TRBV12-4,TRBJ1-2,CASSPGGHNYGYTF,TGTGCCAGCAGTCCCGGAGGCCATAACTATGGCTACACCTTC
-,-,TRBV4-1,TRBJ2-7,CASSQDTINYEQYF,TGCGCCAGCAGCCAAGATACCATTAACTACGAGCAGTACTTC
TRBD2,-,TRBV3-1,TRBJ2-5,CASSPTAVLAGGETQYF,TGTGCCAGCAGCCCAACAGCAGTACTAGCGGGAGGGGAGACCCAGTACTTC